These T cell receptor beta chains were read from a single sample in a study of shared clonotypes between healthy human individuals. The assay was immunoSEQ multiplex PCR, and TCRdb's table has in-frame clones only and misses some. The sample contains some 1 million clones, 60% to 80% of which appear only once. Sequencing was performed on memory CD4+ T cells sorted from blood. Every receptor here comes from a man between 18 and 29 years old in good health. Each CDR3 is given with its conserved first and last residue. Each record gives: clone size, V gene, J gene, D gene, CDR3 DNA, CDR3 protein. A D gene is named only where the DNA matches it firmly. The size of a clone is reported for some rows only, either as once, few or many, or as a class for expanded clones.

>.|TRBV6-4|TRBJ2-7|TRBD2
TGTGCCAGCATTCTAGTACTAGCGGGGGGCTATTACGAGCAGTACTTC
CASILVLAGGYYEQYF
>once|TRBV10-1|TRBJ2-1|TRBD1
TGCGCCAGCAGTCGGACAGGGATGGATGAGCAGTTCTTC
CASSRTGMDEQFF
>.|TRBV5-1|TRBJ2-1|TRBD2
TGCGCCAGCAGCATGGGACTAGCAGAAAATGAGCAGTTCTTC
CASSMGLAENEQFF
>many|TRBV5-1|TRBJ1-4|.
TGCGCCAGCAGCGAACGGGGGGAAAAACTGTTTTTT
CASSERGEKLFF
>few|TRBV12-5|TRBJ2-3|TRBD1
TGTGCTAGTGGCCCCGGACAGGGTAGCACAGATACGCAGTATTTT
CASGPGQGSTDTQYF
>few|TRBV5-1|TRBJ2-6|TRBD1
TGCGCCAGCAGCCCCACAGGGGGTGGGGCCAACGTCCTGACTTTC
CASSPTGGGANVLTF
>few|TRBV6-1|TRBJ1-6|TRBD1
TGTGCCAGTGTGGACAGGGTCCCATCACCCCTCCACTTT
CASVDRVPSPLHF
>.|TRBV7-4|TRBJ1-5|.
TGTGCCATCAGCAGGAATCTCGATCAGCCCCAGCATTTT
CAISRNLDQPQHF
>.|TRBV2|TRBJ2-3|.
TGTGCCAGCATCTTAGGTAGGGGAGGTGAAGGCACAGATACGCAGTATTTT
CASILGRGGEGTDTQYF
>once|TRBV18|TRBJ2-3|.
TGTGCCAGCTCACCAGTGACTGGAGGTGGCACAGATACGCAGTATTTT
CASSPVTGGGTDTQYF
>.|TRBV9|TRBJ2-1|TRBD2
TGTGCCAGCAGCGCGTCTAGCGGAGCGGGGTACAATGAGCAGTTCTTC
CASSASSGAGYNEQFF
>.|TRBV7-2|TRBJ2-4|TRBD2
TGTGCCAGCGGGAGCGGGAGACCTGACAACATTCAGTACTTC
CASGSGRPDNIQYF
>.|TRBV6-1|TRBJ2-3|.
TGTGCCAGCAGTATAATGGAGGATACGCAGTATTTT
CASSIMEDTQYF
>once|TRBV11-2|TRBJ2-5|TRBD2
TGTGCCAGCAGCCTATCGGGTGCTAGCGGGGAGACCCAGTACTTC
CASSLSGASGETQYF
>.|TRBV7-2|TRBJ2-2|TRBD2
TGTGCCAGCAGCTTAAACGTGGAGCGGGGCAGAACCGGGGAGCTGTTTTTT
CASSLNVERGRTGELFF
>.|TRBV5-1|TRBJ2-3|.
TGCGCCAGCAGCTCGGACGGGACTAGCACAGATACGCAGTATTTT
CASSSDGTSTDTQYF
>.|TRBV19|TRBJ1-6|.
TGTGCCAGTACCCAAGGGGGGGCCTGGAATTCACCCCTCCACTTT
CASTQGGAWNSPLHF
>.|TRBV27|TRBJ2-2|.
TGTGCCAGCACCGACGTCCGGGGCCCGGAGGGCGGGGAGCTGTTTTTT
CASTDVRGPEGGELFF
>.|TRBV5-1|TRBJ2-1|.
TGCGCCAGCAGCTTGTTCGATGAGCAGTTCTTC
CASSLFDEQFF
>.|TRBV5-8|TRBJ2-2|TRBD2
TGTGCCACTAGCGGGGGGATGAACACCGGGGAGCTGTTTTTT
CATSGGMNTGELFF
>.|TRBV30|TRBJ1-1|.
TGTGCCTGGAGTGTAGATGCCAGTCCCGAAGCTTTCTTT
CAWSVDASPEAFF
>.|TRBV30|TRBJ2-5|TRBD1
TGTGCCTGGAGGGACAGGGTAGTAGAGACCCAGTACTTC
CAWRDRVVETQYF
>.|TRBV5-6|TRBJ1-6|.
TGTGCCAGCAGCTCCATCAGGGGCCATAATTCACCCCTCCACTTT
CASSSIRGHNSPLHF
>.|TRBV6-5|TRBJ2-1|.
TGTGCCAGCAGTGCGGGACTCAAGTCCTACAATGAGCAGTTCTTC
CASSAGLKSYNEQFF
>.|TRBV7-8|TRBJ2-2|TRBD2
TGTGCCAGCAGCTTAGCCGGGAGGGCCTTCGCCGGGGAGCTGTTTTTT
CASSLAGRAFAGELFF
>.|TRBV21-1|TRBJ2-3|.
TGTGCCAGCATCCCTAGGACTAGCGGGAGGGCAGATACGCAGTATTTT
CASIPRTSGRADTQYF
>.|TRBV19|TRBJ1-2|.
TGTGCCAGTAGTATGAGGGGGAAACTCCTCTATGGCTACACCTTC
CASSMRGKLLYGYTF
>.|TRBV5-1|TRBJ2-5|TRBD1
TGCGCCAGCAGCTTGGCCGGGACAGGGCCTCAAGAGACCCAGTACTTC
CASSLAGTGPQETQYF
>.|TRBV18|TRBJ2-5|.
TGTGCCAGCTCACCGGAAGAGACCCAGTACTTC
CASSPEETQYF
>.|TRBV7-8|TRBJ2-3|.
TGTGCCAGCAGCTTAGGGGCGGGAACAGGCACAGATACGCAGTATTTT
CASSLGAGTGTDTQYF
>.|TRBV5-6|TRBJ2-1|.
TGTGCCAGCAGCGCTACCCGACTTTCCGAGCAGTTCTTC
CASSATRLSEQFF
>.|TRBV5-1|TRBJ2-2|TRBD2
TGCGCCAGCAGCTTGTTCGAATACCTAGCGGGGGCTAACACCGGGGAGCTGTTTTTT
CASSLFEYLAGANTGELFF
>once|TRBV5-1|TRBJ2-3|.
TGCGCCAGCAGCTTGGTAGGCCAAGATACGCAGTATTTT
CASSLVGQDTQYF
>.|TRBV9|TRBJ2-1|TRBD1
TGTGCCAGCAGCGTAGGTGGGAGCAGACAGGGAAATGAGCAGTTCTTC
CASSVGGSRQGNEQFF
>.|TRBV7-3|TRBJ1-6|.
TGTGCCAGCAGCTCAGAGGGTGCTTCACCCCTCCACTTT
CASSSEGASPLHF
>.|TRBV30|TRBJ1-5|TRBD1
TGTGCCTGGTCCGACAGGGCAAATCAGCCCCAGCATTTT
CAWSDRANQPQHF
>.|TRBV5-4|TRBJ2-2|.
TGTGCCAGCAGCTTGCCGTTCGGGGCAGGGAACACCGGGGAGCTGTTTTTT
CASSLPFGAGNTGELFF
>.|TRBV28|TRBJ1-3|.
TGTGCCAGCAGCTCTCCCCCAGGGTTAGGAAACACCATATATTTT
CASSSPPGLGNTIYF
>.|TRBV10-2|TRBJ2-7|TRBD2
TGCGCCAGCTGGGGGGGAGGGGCACAATACGAGCAGTACTTC
CASWGGGAQYEQYF
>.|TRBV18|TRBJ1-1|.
TGTGCCAGCTCACCCCAATTGAACACTGAAGCTTTCTTT
CASSPQLNTEAFF
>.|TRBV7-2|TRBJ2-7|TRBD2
TGTGCCAGCAGCCCCCGGGGTGGGCTAGCGGGGAGCACCTCCTACGAGCAGTACTTC
CASSPRGGLAGSTSYEQYF
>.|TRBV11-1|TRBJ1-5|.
TGTGCCAGTCTATCCCAAAATCCGAACAGACCTAGCAATCAGCCCCAGCATTTT
CASLSQNPNRPSNQPQHF
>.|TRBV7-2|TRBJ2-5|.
TGTGCCAGCAGCACTAGAAAAGAGACCCAGTACTTC
CASSTRKETQYF
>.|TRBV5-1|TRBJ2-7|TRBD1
TGCGCCAGCAGCACCCCGGGACAGGGGAGCGAGCAGTACTTC
CASSTPGQGSEQYF
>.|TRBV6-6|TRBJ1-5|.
TGTGCCAGCAGCCAAGATAGCAATCAGCCCCAGCATTTT
CASSQDSNQPQHF
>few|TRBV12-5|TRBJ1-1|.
TGTGCTAGTGGTTTGGGACAGAACACTGAAGCTTTCTTT
CASGLGQNTEAFF
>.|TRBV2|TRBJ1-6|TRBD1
TGTGCCAGCAATGACAGGGAAGGCTCACCCCTCCACTTT
CASNDREGSPLHF
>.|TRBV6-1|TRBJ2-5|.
TGTGCCAGCAGTGGGGTTTCAGGGTCCTACAGGCACTTC
CASSGVSGSYRHF
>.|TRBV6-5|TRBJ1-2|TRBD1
TGTGCCAGCAGCTGGACAGGGGGCACCAACTATGGCTACACCTTC
CASSWTGGTNYGYTF
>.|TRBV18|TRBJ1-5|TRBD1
TGTGCCAGCTCACCATTCCGGGACAGGGACAATCAGCCCCAGCATTTT
CASSPFRDRDNQPQHF
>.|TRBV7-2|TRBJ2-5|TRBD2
TGTGCCAGCAGTAACAGCGGGAGGGCGGAAGAGACCCAGTACTTC
CASSNSGRAEETQYF
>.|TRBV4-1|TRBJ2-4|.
TGCGCCAGCAGCCAAGATAACGCAGGGGTTCTAGCCAAAAACATTCAGTACTTC
CASSQDNAGVLAKNIQYF
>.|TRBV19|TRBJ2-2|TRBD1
TGTGCCAGTAGGGACAGGATGCGGACCGGGGAGCTGTTTTTT
CASRDRMRTGELFF
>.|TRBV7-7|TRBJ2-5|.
TGTGCTAGCAGCTTAGAAATGGGAAAGACCCAGTACTTC
CASSLEMGKTQYF